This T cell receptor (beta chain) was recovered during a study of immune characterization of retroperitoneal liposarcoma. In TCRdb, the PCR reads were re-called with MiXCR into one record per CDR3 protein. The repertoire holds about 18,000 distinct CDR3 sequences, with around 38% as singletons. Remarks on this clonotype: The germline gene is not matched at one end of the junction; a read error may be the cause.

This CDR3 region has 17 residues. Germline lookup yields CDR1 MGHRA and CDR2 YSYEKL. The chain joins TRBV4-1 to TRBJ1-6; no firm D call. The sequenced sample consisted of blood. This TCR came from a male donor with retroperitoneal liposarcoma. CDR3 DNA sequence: TGCGCCAGCAGCCAAGTTATACAGAGCTCCTATAATTCACCCATCCACTTT. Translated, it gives CASSQVIQSSYNSPIHF.